This T cell receptor beta chain is from a study of Graves' ophthalmopathy and Graves' hyperthyroidism. As the template, RNA transcripts were used to amplify TCR beta CDR3 regions. Second-round multiplex PCR came after first-round RT-PCR with HTBI primers. TCRdb re-derived calls from the multiplex PCR reads in MiXCR, one entry per CDR3 protein. The table lists 300,000 to 400,000 distinct CDR3 sequences, about a sixth of them singletons. The study, taken as a whole, reports: Using 13 signatures, a model distinguished ophthalmopathy from stable hyperthyroidism, reaching about 85% sensitivity and about 81% specificity. Most clonotypes expanded in thyroid above 0.001 frequency were present in blood too.

The PBMCs were taken from approximately 9.7 ml of fresh peripheral blood. Looked up from germline, CDR1 is MGHRA and CDR2 is YSYEKL. The CDR3 consists of 15 residues. V lost 0 bases to trimming and J lost 1 base, with 4 bases between them. This clonotype was detected ten times or more. Its antigen remains unidentified. This chain uses TRBV4-1 with TRBJ2-6; D is uncertain. The specimen was peripheral blood. This clonotype was sampled from an adult woman with stable Graves' hyperthyroidism. The CDR3 is CASSQDTSGANVLTF. In nucleotides, the CDR3 is TGCGCCAGCAGCCAAGACACATCTGGGGCCAACGTCCTGACTTTC.